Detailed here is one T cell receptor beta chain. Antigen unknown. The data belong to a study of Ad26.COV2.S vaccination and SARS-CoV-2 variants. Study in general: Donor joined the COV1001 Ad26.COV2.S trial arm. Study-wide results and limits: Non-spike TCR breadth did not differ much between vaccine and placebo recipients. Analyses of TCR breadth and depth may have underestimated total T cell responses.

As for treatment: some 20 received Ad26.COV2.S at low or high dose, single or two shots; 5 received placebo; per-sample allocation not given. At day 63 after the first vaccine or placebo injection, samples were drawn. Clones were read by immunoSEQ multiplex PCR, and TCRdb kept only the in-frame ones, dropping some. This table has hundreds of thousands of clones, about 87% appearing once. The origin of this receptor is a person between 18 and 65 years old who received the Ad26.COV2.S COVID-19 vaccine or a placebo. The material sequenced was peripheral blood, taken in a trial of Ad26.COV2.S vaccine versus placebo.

CDR3 in amino acids: CATGHSRGVRTEAFF. The CDR3 DNA is TGTGCCACCGGACATAGTAGGGGGGTTCGAACTGAAGCTTTCTTT. The chain combines TRBV6-5 with TRBJ1-1; maybe TRBD1 (6 bases). Deletions cut 10 bases from V and 5 bases from J, with 23 bases between. Per the germline V gene, CDR1 is MNHEY and CDR2 is SVGAGI. The length of the CDR3 is 15 residues.